A selection of T cell receptor beta chains follows, all from one sample in a study of vaccination and CD4 T cells after COVID-19. TCRdb re-called the PCR reads with MiXCR, one entry per CDR3 protein. In the table there are around 25,000 distinct CDR3 sequences, 60% of which are singletons. These receptors' targets are unknown. The sample here was CD4+ T cells from blood, cultured in vitro, taken after SARS-CoV-2 vaccination. Every receptor here comes from a human donor who received a COVID-19 vaccine. CDR3s include the opening cysteine and the closing phenylalanine or tryptophan. The D gene is left open where the match is weak. Size values are once, few and many counts, or a class for expanded clones, and some rows have none.

abundance	v_gene	d_gene	j_gene	CDR3aa	CDR3nt
few	TRBV2	-	TRBJ2-7	CASSELENYYEQYF	TGTGCCAGCAGTGAGCTGGAAAACTATTACGAGCAGTACTTC
-	TRBV30	TRBD1	TRBJ2-7	CAWAGDRGDWEQYF	TGTGCCTGGGCAGGGGACAGGGGAGATTGGGAGCAGTACTTC
-	TRBV7-9	-	TRBJ1-1	CASSLVQGPEAFF	TGTGCCAGCAGCTTAGTGCAGGGGCCTGAAGCTTTCTTT
-	TRBV5-4	-	TRBJ1-2	CASSLDPGDGYTF	TGTGCCAGCAGCTTGGACCCAGGGGACGGCTACACCTTC
few	TRBV15	-	TRBJ1-5	CATSRDKRSGPRGNQPQHF	TGTGCCACCAGCAGAGATAAACGTAGCGGCCCGAGGGGCAATCAGCCCCAGCATTTT
few	TRBV24-1	-	TRBJ1-2	CATSDLGQGDGYTF	TGTGCCACCAGTGATTTAGGGCAGGGTGATGGCTACACCTTC
-	TRBV19	-	TRBJ2-3	CASSPIGHGSTDTQYF	TGTGCCAGTAGTCCCATCGGACACGGAAGCACAGATACGCAGTATTTT
few	TRBV19	TRBD1	TRBJ1-5	CASSPWDSQNQPQHF	TGTGCCAGTAGCCCCTGGGACAGCCAGAATCAGCCCCAGCATTTT
-	TRBV30	-	TRBJ2-2	CAWSAPRGGNTGELFF	TGTGCCTGGAGTGCCCCGAGGGGGGGGAACACCGGGGAGCTGTTTTTT
few	TRBV5-4	TRBD1	TRBJ1-2	CASSYTDRGYGYTF	TGTGCCAGCAGTTATACCGACAGGGGGTATGGCTACACCTTC
few	TRBV2	-	TRBJ1-6	CASSVRPGSGSPLHF	TGTGCCAGCAGTGTTCGACCGGGGAGCGGCTCACCCCTCCACTTT
few	TRBV6-1	-	TRBJ2-5	CASSEALQETQYF	TGTGCCAGCAGTGAAGCGCTGCAAGAGACCCAGTACTTC
-	TRBV6-5	-	TRBJ1-6	CASSYNSPLHF	TGTGCCAGCAGTTACAATTCACCCCTCCACTTT
-	TRBV19	-	TRBJ1-6	CATRGLGSPLHF	TGTGCCACCAGGGGCTTAGGTTCACCCCTCCACTTT
-	TRBV20-1	TRBD1	TRBJ2-7	CSARDRGEFEQYF	TGCAGTGCTCGGGACAGGGGTGAATTCGAGCAGTACTTC
few	TRBV20-1	-	TRBJ1-2	CSAITAGIYGYTF	TGCAGTGCTATCACGGCGGGAATCTATGGCTACACCTTC
-	TRBV20-1	-	TRBJ1-2	CSASNFDVSYTF	TGCAGTGCTAGTAATTTCGACGTTAGCTACACCTTC
-	TRBV30	-	TRBJ1-3	CACQPPGSAGNTIYF	TGTGCCTGCCAACCTCCCGGGTCCGCTGGAAACACCATATATTTT
few	TRBV10-3	-	TRBJ1-2	CAISESTGPNYGYTF	TGTGCCATCAGTGAGTCAACAGGACCAAACTATGGCTACACCTTC
few	TRBV12-3/TRBV12-4	TRBD1	TRBJ1-1	CASSSPRDRAAQQAFF	TGTGCCAGCAGTTCACCCCGGGACAGGGCCGCTCAACAAGCTTTCTTT
-	TRBV6-1	TRBD2	TRBJ2-3	CASSEALAGGTDTQYF	TGTGCCAGCAGTGAAGCGCTGGCGGGGGGCACAGATACGCAGTATTTT
few	TRBV27	-	TRBJ1-1	CASSLPHNSDLNTEAFF	TGTGCCAGCAGTTTACCCCACAACAGCGACTTGAACACTGAAGCTTTCTTT
-	TRBV5-4	-	TRBJ1-5	CASSLDNQPQHF	TGTGCCAGCAGCTTGGACAATCAGCCCCAGCATTTT
-	TRBV5-4	-	TRBJ1-6	CASSARAPQDSPLHF	TGTGCCAGCAGCGCCCGGGCTCCACAGGATTCACCCCTCCACTTT
-	TRBV6-1	-	TRBJ2-5	CASSAYNRGQETQYF	TGTGCCAGCAGTGCCTATAATAGGGGACAAGAGACCCAGTACTTC
few	TRBV20-1	-	TRBJ2-2	CSASARNTGELFF	TGCAGTGCTAGTGCACGGAACACCGGGGAGCTGTTTTTT
-	TRBV29-1	TRBD1	TRBJ1-4	CSVEGQGSNEKLFF	TGCAGCGTTGAGGGACAGGGGTCAAATGAAAAACTGTTTTTT
-	TRBV6-1	-	TRBJ1-6	CASRKTDNSPLHF	TGTGCCAGCCGTAAAACTGATAATTCACCCCTCCACTTT
-	TRBV10-1	-	TRBJ1-6	CASSSPTGQAYSSYNSPLHF	TGCGCCAGCAGTAGTCCAACCGGACAAGCTTATAGCTCCTATAATTCACCCCTCCACTTT
-	TRBV7-9	-	TRBJ1-4	CASSFSGRPNEKLFF	TGTGCCAGCAGCTTTTCGGGCAGACCTAATGAAAAACTGTTTTTT
-	TRBV21-1	-	TRBJ1-2	CASSKKGRPTYGYTF	TGTGCCAGCAGCAAGAAAGGGAGACCGACCTATGGCTACACCTTC
-	TRBV6-1	-	TRBJ1-2	CASRDPGHLNYGYTF	TGTGCCAGCAGAGACCCGGGACACCTAAACTATGGCTACACCTTC
-	TRBV7-9	-	TRBJ1-1	CASSLVRAEAFF	TGTGCCAGCAGCTTAGTCAGGGCTGAAGCTTTCTTT
-	TRBV6-1	TRBD2	TRBJ2-5	CASSRTSGDYQETQYF	TGTGCCAGCAGTCGGACTAGCGGAGATTATCAAGAGACCCAGTACTTC
-	TRBV6-5	-	TRBJ1-2	CASSYSAGNYGYTF	TGTGCCAGCAGTTACTCGGCGGGAAATTATGGCTACACCTTC
few	TRBV12-3/TRBV12-4	TRBD1	TRBJ1-5	CASSTIGQGPQPQHF	TGTGCCAGCAGTACCATAGGACAGGGGCCGCAGCCCCAGCATTTT
-	TRBV24-1	-	TRBJ1-2	CATSLEGNYGYTF	TGTGCCACCAGTTTGGAAGGGAACTATGGCTACACCTTC
-	TRBV7-7	-	TRBJ2-3	CASSLGARTDTQYF	TGTGCCAGCAGCTTAGGTGCCCGCACAGATACGCAGTATTTT